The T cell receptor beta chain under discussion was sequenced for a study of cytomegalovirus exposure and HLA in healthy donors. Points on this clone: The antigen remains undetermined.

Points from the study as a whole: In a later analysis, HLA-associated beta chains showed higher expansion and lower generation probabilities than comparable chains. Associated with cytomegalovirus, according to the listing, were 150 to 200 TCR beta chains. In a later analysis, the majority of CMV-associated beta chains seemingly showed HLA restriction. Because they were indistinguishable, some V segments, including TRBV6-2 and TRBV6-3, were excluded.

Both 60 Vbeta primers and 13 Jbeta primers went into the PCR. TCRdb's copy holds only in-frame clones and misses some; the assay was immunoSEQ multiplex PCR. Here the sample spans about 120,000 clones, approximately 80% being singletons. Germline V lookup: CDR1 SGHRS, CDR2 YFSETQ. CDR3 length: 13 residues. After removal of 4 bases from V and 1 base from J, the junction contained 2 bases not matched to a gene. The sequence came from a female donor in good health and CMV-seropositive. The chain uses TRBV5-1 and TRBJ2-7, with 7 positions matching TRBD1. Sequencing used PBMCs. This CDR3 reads CASSPGQSYEQYF. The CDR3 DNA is TGCGCCAGCAGCCCGGGACAGTCCTACGAGCAGTACTTC.